What follows are 27 T cell receptor beta chains derived from one specimen sequenced in a study of cytotoxic CD8 clonotypes in ibrutinib-treated CLL. Profiling relied on immunoSEQ multiplex PCR, and the TCRdb table lists in-frame clones only, not all of them. The sample includes some 85,000 clones, approximately 71% seen only once; the top ten take around 25%. Material: PBMCs, obtained after 24 months of ibrutinib treatment. These receptors all stem from a human donor with chronic lymphocytic leukemia.

The J gene is TRBJ1-1, the V gene TRBV5-8, with 8 bases identical to TRBD1. Trimming cost V 0 bases and J 0 bases; bases outside gene matches: 4. This CDR3 is 16 amino acids long. In germline, CDR1 is SGHTS, CDR2 YDEGEE. The CDR3 loop reads CASSLGDRLMNTEAFF. CDR3 DNA: TGTGCCAGCAGCTTGGGGGACAGGTTGATGAACACTGAAGCTTTCTTT.

The chain couples TRBV6-6 to TRBJ2-2; weak D call: TRBD1 (6 bases). Germline-derived CDR1 and CDR2 are MNHNY and SVGAGI (reference sequence). V lost 6 bases and J lost 1, with 6 bases in between. This CDR3 spans 13 amino acids. The CDR3 nucleotides read TGTGCCAGCAGGACAGGGAACACCGGGGAGCTGTTTTTT. Encoded protein: CASRTGNTGELFF.

The chain links TRBV7-9 to TRBJ1-1; 8 bases are shared with TRBD1. Germline loops: CDR1 SEHNR, CDR2 FQNEAQ (reference sequence). This CDR3 contains 14 residues. The trim removed 3 bases at V and 1 base at J, leaving 1 base unmatched. As DNA, the CDR3 is TGTGCCAGCAGCTTCGGGACAGGGAACACTGAAGCTTTCTTT. It codes for CASSFGTGNTEAFF.

The chain combines TRBV5-1 with TRBJ2-1; 10 bases line up with TRBD2. CDR1 and CDR2 from the germline V gene are SGHRS and YFSETQ. V trimming: 4 bases; J trimming: 8 bases; junction bases outside the gene matches: 12. This CDR3 comprises 16 residues. Here the CDR3 reads CASSPLPSGSVDEQFF. Written as DNA, the CDR3 is TGCGCCAGCAGCCCTCTCCCTAGCGGGAGTGTCGATGAGCAGTTCTTC. The whole variable domain, filled in from reference TRBV5-1 and TRBJ2-1, reads KAGVTQTPRYLIKTRGQQVTLSCSPISGHRSVSWYQQTPGQGLQFLFEYFSETQRNKGNFPGRFSGRQFSNSRSEMNVSTLELGDSALYLCASSPLPSGSVDEQFFGPGTRLTVL.

The genes are TRBV28 and TRBJ2-7; 11 positions match TRBD2. The CDR3 is 16 amino acids. Germline V lookup: CDR1 MDHEN, CDR2 SYDVKM. The junction had 9 bases not matched to a gene; V was cut back by 6 bases and J by 2 bases. The CDR3 coding sequence is TGTGCCAGCAGACCTCGGACTAGCGGGCTTCCCTACGAGCAGTACTTC. It specifies CASRPRTSGLPYEQYF. The full variable domain, in which reference TRBV28 and TRBJ2-7 provide the parts outside the CDR3, is DVKVTQSSRYLVKRTGEKVFLECVQDMDHENMFWYRQDPGLGLRLIYFSYDVKMKEKGDIPEGYSVSREKKERFSLILESASTNQTSMYLCASRPRTSGLPYEQYFGPGTRLTVT.

The chain recombines TRBV11-2 with TRBJ2-7; 7 bases are shared with TRBD2. The CDR3 runs 18 residues. From germline, CDR1 is SGHAT and CDR2 FQNNGV. The trim removed 0 bases at V and 4 bases at J, leaving 15 bases unmatched. CDR3: CASSLDLMTPFSGYEQYF. The CDR3 DNA is TGTGCCAGCAGCTTAGACCTCATGACGCCTTTTAGCGGGTACGAGCAGTACTTC.

The V gene is TRBV7-9, the J gene TRBJ1-3, with TRBD1 matching 8 bases. The CDR3 contains 11 residues. Looked up from germline, CDR1 is SEHNR and CDR2 is FQNEAQ (reference sequence). V was pared by 5 bases and J by 16 bases, with 7 bases of the junction left unmatched. CDR3 amino acids: CASSRADREYF. In nucleotides, the CDR3 is TGTGCCAGCAGCAGGGCGGACAGGGAGTATTTT.

This chain joins TRBV5-1 and TRBJ2-2; D gene uncertain. The CDR3 spans 15 residues. The ends were cut back, 0 bases at V and 0 bases at J, with 6 bases in the middle. Germline CDR1 is SGHRS and CDR2 is YFSETQ. For the CDR3, the DNA is TGCGCCAGCAGCTTGGGTACCCCGAACACCGGGGAGCTGTTTTTT. Its translation: CASSLGTPNTGELFF.

The V call is TRBV6-1, the J call TRBJ2-3; possibly TRBD1 for D (8 bases). Germline CDR1 and CDR2: MNHNS and SASEGT. The CDR3 is 15 amino acids. V lost 8 bases and J 0 bases, leaving 15 bases between the germline ends. The CDR3 loop is CASATGGGSTDTQYF. In nucleotides, the CDR3 is TGTGCCAGCGCCACAGGGGGAGGGAGCACAGATACGCAGTATTTT.

The chain recombines TRBV28 with TRBJ2-2; D might be TRBD2 (5 bases). The germline V gene encodes CDR1 MDHEN and CDR2 SYDVKM. V lost 3 bases and J 8 bases, leaving 19 bases between the germline ends. The CDR3 length is 16 residues. For the CDR3, the DNA is TGTGCCAGCAGTTTCCCCCCCCGGCGGGTGGGGGGGGAGCTGTTTTTT. This encodes CASSFPPRRVGGELFF.

The V and J genes are TRBV5-4 and TRBJ1-2, with TRBD1 identical over 8 bases. The CDR3 extends over 13 amino acids. V lost 3 bases and J lost 4; bases outside the gene matches: 2. CDR1 SGHNT and CDR2 YYREEE come from the germline V gene (reference sequence). The CDR3 DNA is TGTGCCAGCAGCTCAACAGGGGGCTATGGCTACACCTTC. Residues: CASSSTGGYGYTF.

This clone was seen only once. V usage is TRBV6-4 and J usage is TRBJ2-6; D is uncertain. The germline V gene encodes CDR1 MRHNA and CDR2 SNTAGT. V was pared by 2 bases and J by 4 bases, with 9 bases between. CDR3 length: 15 amino acids. The CDR3 spells CASSDPRLGANVLTF. CDR3 sequence (DNA): TGTGCCAGCAGTGACCCCCGGCTAGGGGCCAACGTCCTGACTTTC.

A single count supports this clone. The chain combines TRBV28 with TRBJ2-7, with TRBD1 as a possible D gene (5 bases). The V gene's germline CDR1 is MDHEN and CDR2 SYDVKM. There are 14 residues in the CDR3. V was shortened by 3 bases and J by 0 bases, with 9 bases between the two germline ends. CDR3 sequence reads: CASSFLGASYEQYF. The CDR3 DNA sequence: TGTGCCAGCAGTTTCCTTGGGGCCTCCTACGAGCAGTACTTC.

The V gene is TRBV25-1, the J gene TRBJ2-4, with D possibly TRBD2 on 5 matching bases. CDR3 length: 12 residues. Trimming took off 3 bases at V and 12 bases at J, with 12 bases between the two ends. Germline V CDR1 and CDR2: MGHDK, SYGVNS. The CDR3 DNA is TGTGCCAGCAGTGAGCCTGCGGGTCGTCAGTACTTC. Its translation is CASSEPAGRQYF.

This chain links TRBV4-2 with TRBJ1-2; 11 bases are shared with TRBD1. The CDR3 is made up of 15 amino acids. Unmatched junction bases numbered 8, after V lost 1 base and J lost 10 bases. Germline V gene lookup returns CDR1 LGHNA and CDR2 YNFKEQ. CDR3 region: CASSQVPGQGAFYTF. The CDR3 coding sequence is TGTGCCAGCAGCCAAGTTCCCGGACAGGGGGCTTTCTACACCTTC.

The chain employs TRBV10-1 and TRBJ2-6; perhaps TRBD1 as D (5 bases). Germline V gene data show CDR1 as WNHNN and CDR2 as SYGVQD (reference sequence). The CDR3 runs 16 residues. V was pared by 7 bases and J by 1 base, with 14 bases between. The chain's CDR3 is CASTSGPRSGANVLTF. The DNA of the CDR3 is TGCGCCAGCACATCAGGGCCGAGGTCTGGGGCCAACGTCCTGACTTTC.

This clone turned up a few times. The V and J genes are TRBV7-2 and TRBJ2-2; TRBD1 matches at 7 bases. The CDR3 consists of 15 residues. With 5 bases clipped from V and 4 bases from J, the junction kept 7 bases outside the gene matches. Germline V lookup: CDR1 SGHTA, CDR2 FQGNSA. This CDR3 is CASSLRQGGTGELFF. In DNA form, the CDR3 reads TGTGCCAGCAGCCTACGACAGGGTGGCACCGGGGAGCTGTTTTTT.

J is TRBJ2-7 and V is TRBV18, with D unclear. V was pared by 1 base and J by 4 bases, with 14 bases between. The CDR3 is made up of 15 amino acids. In germline, CDR1 is KGHSH, CDR2 LQKENI. The CDR3 sequence is CASSPRVSSSYEQYF. In DNA, the CDR3 is TGTGCCAGCTCACCACGGGTTAGTAGTTCTTACGAGCAGTACTTC.

The chain is built from TRBV5-6 and TRBJ2-5, with 8 bases identical to TRBD1. Germline CDR1 reads SGHDT; CDR2 reads YYEEEE. J gave up 5 bases and V 4 bases, and 7 bases lay outside the gene matches. This CDR3 spans 14 amino acids. CDR3 DNA sequence: TGTGCCAGCAGCACGACAGGGGTCGGGGAGACCCAGTACTTC. It translates to CASSTTGVGETQYF. The full variable domain, with the rest looked up from reference TRBV5-6 and TRBJ2-5, is DAGVTQSPTHLIKTRGQQVTLRCSPKSGHDTVSWYQQALGQGPQFIFQYYEEEERQRGNFPDRFSGHQFPNYSSELNVNALLLGDSALYLCASSTTGVGETQYFGPGTRLLVL.

The chain recombines TRBV7-2 with TRBJ2-1; 8 nucleotides line up with TRBD1. The CDR3 is 16 amino acids. V lost 0 bases and J lost 6; bases outside the gene matches: 7. Germline V gene lookup returns CDR1 SGHTA and CDR2 FQGNSA. The CDR3 is CASSLAEGQARNEQFF. In nucleotides, the CDR3 is TGTGCCAGCAGCTTAGCCGAGGGACAGGCCCGCAATGAGCAGTTCTTC. The full variable domain, its missing parts supplied by reference TRBV7-2 and TRBJ2-1, is GAGVSQSPSNKVTEKGKDVELRCDPISGHTALYWYRQSLGQGLEFLIYFQGNSAPDKSGLPSDRFSAERTGGSVSTLTIQRTQQEDSAVYLCASSLAEGQARNEQFFGPGTRLTVL.

This clone was seen only a few times. This chain joins TRBV30 and TRBJ1-2; possible D gene TRBD1, 5 bases. Germline lookup yields CDR1 GTSNPN and CDR2 SVGIG (reference sequence). This CDR3 has 11 amino acids. V shed 5 bases and J shed 8 bases, with 12 bases lying between them. CDR3: CAWVGAAGYTF. CDR3 nucleotides: TGTGCCTGGGTCGGGGCGGCGGGCTACACCTTC.

This chain joins TRBV10-3 and TRBJ1-5; 10 nucleotides line up with TRBD1. The junction had 8 bases not matched to a gene; V was cut back by 2 bases and J by 7 bases. The CDR3 loop spans 16 amino acids. Germline values: CDR1 ENHRY, CDR2 SYGVKD. The CDR3 is CAISEGGQGVLQPQHF. The CDR3 DNA reads as TGTGCCATCAGTGAGGGAGGACAGGGGGTTCTACAGCCCCAGCATTTT.

The chain recombines TRBV10-3 with TRBJ1-2; TRBD1 matches at 7 bases. The CDR3 runs 13 residues. The ends lost 9 bases at V and 3 bases at J; junction bases unmatched: 7. Germline lookup yields CDR1 ENHRY and CDR2 SYGVKD. CDR3 coding DNA: TGTGCCATAGGAGGGGGCAGAGACTATGGCTACACCTTC. Encoded protein: CAIGGGRDYGYTF.

The chain carries TRBV6-1 and TRBJ1-2; 7 bases are a match to TRBD1. The CDR3 runs 14 residues. The germline V gene encodes CDR1 MNHNS and CDR2 SASEGT. Losses at the gene ends were 7 bases for V and 8 bases for J; bases not matched to a gene: 13. The CDR3 DNA follows: TGTGCCAGCACCGAGGGAGGGGGCATAAGGGGCTACACCTTC. Amino acids: CASTEGGGIRGYTF.

Turning to this clone: Additional DNA sequences in this sample encode the identical CDR3. This chain links TRBV5-8 with TRBJ1-5; no firm D call. Germline V CDR1 and CDR2: SGHTS, YDEGEE. V lost 0 bases, J lost 4 bases, and 5 bases lay in between. CDR3 length equals 13 residues. The CDR3 reads CASSLVGNQPQHF. CDR3 in DNA: TGTGCCAGCAGCTTGGTTGGGAATCAGCCCCAGCATTTT.

This chain joins TRBV7-3 and TRBJ1-5; perhaps TRBD1 as D (6 bases). V was pared by 2 bases and J by 5 bases, with 7 bases between. This CDR3 has 13 residues. CDR1 is SGHTA and CDR2 is FQGTGA in the germline V gene. In DNA form, the CDR3 reads TGTGCCAGCAGCTTAGCAGGGGATCAGCCCCAGCATTTT. It specifies CASSLAGDQPQHF.

The chain recombines TRBV4-1 with TRBJ2-7; D gene ambiguous. Per the germline V gene, CDR1 is MGHRA and CDR2 is YSYEKL. The CDR3 sequence is 14 residues long. V was pared by 0 bases and J by 10 bases, with 16 bases between. For the CDR3, the DNA is TGCGCCAGCAGCCAAGAAGGGCTCAGTAAACCCCAGTACTTC. The encoded protein is CASSQEGLSKPQYF.